This TCR beta chain appears in the sequencing data of a study of technical replicates of blood from several donors (dated 2017 in TCRdb). This clone was found a few times. The specificity of this receptor is unknown. Per-base qualities were not stored, and no clone one base away is much larger. The library was generated by the immunoSEQ multiplex PCR assay. As stored in TCRdb, this immuneACCESS dataset retains in-frame rearrangements with V and J assigned. A fraction of the clones does not appear; measured against another copy, unresolved V genes explain less than half of the discrepancy, and the remainder lacks a known reason. A total of tens of thousands of clones appear in this sample, more than 90% of them only once. The ten biggest clones cover roughly 0.33% of the sample. CDR1 and CDR2 are read off the germline V gene as SGDLS and YYNGEE. V lost 3 bases and J lost 4 bases, and the count of bases not matched to a germline gene is 5. Inclusive of the bounding cysteine and phenylalanine, the CDR3 is 14 residues long. CDR3 DNA is the only sequence kept; it has 42 bases, read in frame from the first base.

The sample comprised T cells isolated from PBMCs. The chain employs TRBV9 and TRBJ1-2, and 8 junction bases match TRBD1. The receptor's source is a human donor in good health. Here is the DNA: TGTGCCAGCAGCGGCGTCACAGGGGGCTATGGCTACACCTTC. Translated, this is CASSGVTGGYGYTF.